The 3 T cell receptor beta chains below all came from one sample that was sequenced in a study of T cell responses to AZD1222 COVID-19 vaccine. Sequencing was performed with immunoSEQ multiplex PCR; in TCRdb, only in-frame clones are kept and a portion is missing. The top ten clones hold 27% of a sample with 80,000 or so clones, around three quarters of them seen once. This material consisted of peripheral blood, taken 28 days after the second dose of the MenACWY control vaccine. Every receptor here comes from an adult who received the MenACWY meningococcal vaccine as a control.

V and J are TRBV4-3 and TRBJ1-4, with D maybe TRBD1 (5 bases). V was pared by 4 bases and J by 4 bases, with 16 bases between. The CDR3 extends over 16 amino acids. Germline V gene data show CDR1 as LGHNA and CDR2 as YSLEER. The CDR3 nucleotides read TGCGCCAGCAGCCGAACCTCGGCAGGGCTTAATGAAAAACTGTTTTTT. Amino acid sequence: CASSRTSAGLNEKLFF.

The chain is built from TRBV7-2 and TRBJ1-4; 9 positions agree with TRBD1. Germline assignment: CDR1 SGHTA and CDR2 FQGNSA. J gave up 6 bases and V 6 bases, and 5 bases lay outside the gene matches. This CDR3 contains 14 residues. The CDR3 region has the DNA TGTGCCAGCAGTACAGGGGGCGGAGATGAAAAACTGTTTTTT. Translating it yields CASSTGGGDEKLFF. The full variable domain, rest sourced from reference TRBV7-2 and TRBJ1-4, is GAGVSQSPSNKVTEKGKDVELRCDPISGHTALYWYRQSLGQGLEFLIYFQGNSAPDKSGLPSDRFSAERTGGSVSTLTIQRTQQEDSAVYLCASSTGGGDEKLFFGSGTQLSVL.

The chain joins TRBV6-5 to TRBJ2-5; 10 positions agree with TRBD2. The CDR3 extends over 15 amino acids. Germline CDR1 and CDR2: MNHEY and SVGAGI. Losses at the gene ends were 2 bases for V and 4 bases for J; bases not matched to a gene: 4. The CDR3 loop is CASSYDSGRTETQYF. As DNA, the CDR3 is TGTGCCAGCAGTTACGATAGCGGGAGGACAGAGACCCAGTACTTC.